This entry describes one T cell receptor (beta chain). The sample is drawn from a study of shared clonotypes between healthy human individuals. Background on the study: CD8 memory received one plate per donor, CD8 naive two, CD4 memory three and CD4 naive three.

Naive CD8 populations comprised CD45RO-negative cells positively selected for CCR7, excluding terminally differentiated effector memory CD45RA+ cells. The table came from immunoSEQ multiplex PCR; TCRdb's copy has only in-frame clones and leaves some out. This sample has around 1.9 million clones; approximately 94% occur once, and the top ten carry over 1.5%. V was shortened by 2 bases and J by 0 bases, with 9 bases between the two germline ends. Germline V gives CDR1 SGDLS, CDR2 YYNGEE. This CDR3 spans 14 amino acids. Sequenced material: naive CD8+ T cells from PBMCs. This rearrangement joins TRBV9 to TRBJ2-7; tentative D call: TRBD1 (5 bases). This clonotype was obtained from a man younger than 30 in good health. Some clones in this sample may be carry-over from other donors' samples. CDR3 DNA sequence: TGTGCCAGCAGCGTCGGACATAACTCCTACGAGCAGTACTTC. Translating it yields CASSVGHNSYEQYF.